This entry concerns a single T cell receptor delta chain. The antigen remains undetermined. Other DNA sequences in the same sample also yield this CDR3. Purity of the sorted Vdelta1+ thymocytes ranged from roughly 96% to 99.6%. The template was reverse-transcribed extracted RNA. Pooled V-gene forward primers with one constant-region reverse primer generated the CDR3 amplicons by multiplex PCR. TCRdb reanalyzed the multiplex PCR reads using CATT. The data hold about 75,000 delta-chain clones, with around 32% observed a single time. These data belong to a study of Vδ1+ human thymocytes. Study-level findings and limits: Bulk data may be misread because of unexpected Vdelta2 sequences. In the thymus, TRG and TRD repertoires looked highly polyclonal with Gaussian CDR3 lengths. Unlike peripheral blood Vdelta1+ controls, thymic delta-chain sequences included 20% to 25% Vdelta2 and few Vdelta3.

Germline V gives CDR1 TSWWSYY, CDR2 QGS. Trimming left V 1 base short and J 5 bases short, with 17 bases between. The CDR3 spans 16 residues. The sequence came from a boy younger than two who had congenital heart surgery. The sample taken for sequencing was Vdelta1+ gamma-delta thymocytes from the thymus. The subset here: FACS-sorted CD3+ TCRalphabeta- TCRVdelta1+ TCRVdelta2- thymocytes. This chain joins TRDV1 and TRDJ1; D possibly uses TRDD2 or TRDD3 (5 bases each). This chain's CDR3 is CALGERDLRMGDKLIF. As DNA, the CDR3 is TGTGCTCTTGGGGAACGGGACCTACGGATGGGGGATAAACTCATCTTT.